The 24 T cell receptor beta chains presented below share a single source sample, sequenced in a study of blood T cell repertoires in COVID-19. Here immunoSEQ multiplex PCR was the method, and the copy in TCRdb shows in-frame clones only, minus some. The table includes around 700,000 clones, 85% to 90% detected once. Sequenced: peripheral blood. The receptors come from a woman aged 18-29 years with acute or convalescent COVID-19.

This clone was found a few times. The rearrangement uses TRBV7-9 and TRBJ2-3; D is possibly TRBD2 (7 bases). The V end was cut by 5 bases, the J end by 5 bases, with 20 bases between. The CDR3 extends over 16 amino acids. Germline lookup yields CDR1 SEHNR and CDR2 FQNEAQ (reference sequence). CDR3 nucleotide sequence: TGTGCCAGCAGCCCACCAGGGACACCGGGGGGAGATACGCAGTATTTT. It specifies CASSPPGTPGGDTQYF.

This rearrangement joins TRBV7-7 to TRBJ1-3; a weak D match, TRBD1 (6 bases). Germline lookup yields CDR1 SSHAT and CDR2 FNYEAQ (reference sequence). The CDR3 length is 13 residues. Trimming cost V 4 bases and J 4 bases, with 8 bases left between them. The CDR3 nucleotides are TGTGCCAGCAGCTCGGGGACAGGAAACACCATATATTTT. The encoded protein is CASSSGTGNTIYF.

V gene TRBV30 combines with J gene TRBJ2-1; the D gene is possibly TRBD1 (5 bases). CDR1 is GTSNPN, CDR2 SVGIG, per germline (reference sequence). V shed 3 bases and J shed 6 bases, with 12 bases lying between them. CDR3 length: 13 residues. DNA of the CDR3: TGTGCCTGGAGGACAAAGGGGTCCAATGAGCAGTTCTTC. As protein: CAWRTKGSNEQFF.

The genes are TRBV6-5 and TRBJ1-1; D gene ambiguous. Germline V gives CDR1 MNHEY, CDR2 SVGAGI. This CDR3 is 15 amino acids long. Trimming pared 6 bases from V and 2 bases from J, leaving 16 bases between. The CDR3 bases are TGTGCCAGCAGGCAGCCCCTGGAGCTAAACACTGAAGCTTTCTTT. It yields the protein CASRQPLELNTEAFF.

This sequence joins TRBV30 and TRBJ1-1; D is ambiguous. CDR3 length: 14 residues. Trimming left V 3 bases short and J 5 bases short, with 16 bases between. CDR1 is GTSNPN, CDR2 SVGIG, per germline (reference sequence). For the CDR3, the DNA is TGTGCCTGGAGGGCCACTGGAGTAATTACTGAAGCTTTCTTT. Protein product: CAWRATGVITEAFF.

The chain is built from TRBV19 and TRBJ1-6; possibly TRBD1 for D (5 bases). Trimming took off 9 bases at V and 16 bases at J, with 13 bases between the two ends. The germline V gene encodes CDR1 LNHDA and CDR2 SQIVND (reference sequence). The CDR3 consists of 10 residues. CDR3 residues: CASPTGDLHF. The CDR3 nucleotides are TGTGCCAGCCCCACAGGCGATCTCCACTTT.

The chain uses TRBV5-6 and TRBJ1-2; maybe TRBD1 (6 bases). The CDR3 sequence is 15 residues long. With 0 bases removed from V and 8 bases from J, the gap between germline ends came to 17 bases. Germline V gene data show CDR1 as SGHDT and CDR2 as YYEEEE. The CDR3: CASSLGDGGPGGYTF. The CDR3 nucleotides are TGTGCCAGCAGCTTGGGGGACGGGGGGCCGGGAGGCTACACCTTC. Based on the CDR3 plus reference TRBV5-6 and TRBJ1-2, the full variable domain is DAGVTQSPTHLIKTRGQQVTLRCSPKSGHDTVSWYQQALGQGPQFIFQYYEEEERQRGNFPDRFSGHQFPNYSSELNVNALLLGDSALYLCASSLGDGGPGGYTFGSGTRLTVV.

The genes are TRBV19 and TRBJ1-5, with a weak D call TRBD1 (6 bases). The CDR3 spans 14 residues. Germline V gene data show CDR1 as LNHDA and CDR2 as SQIVND (reference sequence). V dropped 7 bases and J dropped 6 bases, with 16 bases sitting between them. CDR3 sequence (DNA): TGTGCCAGTAAACCCAACAGGGTCGGTCAGCCCCAGCATTTT. Residues: CASKPNRVGQPQHF.

The chain uses TRBV27 and TRBJ1-5; no definite D call. CDR1 MNHEY and CDR2 SMNVEV come from the germline V gene (reference sequence). The V gene lost 3 bases and the J gene lost 1 base, with 7 bases spanning the gap. The CDR3 length is 14 residues. DNA for the CDR3: TGTGCCAGCAGTTTCTTGAGCAGCAATCAGCCCCAGCATTTT. Amino acids: CASSFLSSNQPQHF.

The chain employs TRBV3-1 (or the pseudogene TRBV3-2) and TRBJ2-1; 8 bases are a match to TRBD2. V lost 5 bases and J lost 6; bases outside the gene matches: 15. CDR1 is LGHDT, CDR2 YNNKEL, per germline (reference sequence). There are 17 residues in the CDR3. DNA for the CDR3: TGTGCCAGCAGCACTCGTCTCAGGGCGGGGGGTCTCAATGAGCAGTTCTTC. Its protein is CASSTRLRAGGLNEQFF.

This clone was counted only a few times. The J gene is TRBJ2-3, the V gene TRBV6-4; 10 bases line up with TRBD2. The CDR3 covers 15 residues. The germline CDR1 and CDR2 sequences are MRHNA and SNTAGT. Trimming cost V 5 bases and J 6 bases; bases outside gene matches: 8. CDR3 DNA: TGTGCCAGCAGTCATGAGCCTAGCGGGGGTGATACGCAGTATTTT. Protein sequence: CASSHEPSGGDTQYF.

A few counts support this clone. V is TRBV5-1 and J is TRBJ1-1; D call uncertain. This CDR3 has 15 residues. Trimming removed 0 bases at V and 6 bases at J, with 15 bases between. Germline V gene lookup returns CDR1 SGHRS and CDR2 YFSETQ. CDR3 sequence reads: CASSLAPLEVPEAFF. Here the CDR3 DNA reads TGCGCCAGCAGCTTGGCTCCCCTGGAGGTGCCTGAAGCTTTCTTT. The variable domain in full, completed from reference TRBV5-1 and TRBJ1-1, reads KAGVTQTPRYLIKTRGQQVTLSCSPISGHRSVSWYQQTPGQGLQFLFEYFSETQRNKGNFPGRFSGRQFSNSRSEMNVSTLELGDSALYLCASSLAPLEVPEAFFGQGTRLTVV.

This rearrangement joins TRBV30 to TRBJ1-4; weak D call: TRBD1 (6 bases). This CDR3 is 15 amino acids long. V lost 1 base and J 4 bases, leaving 13 bases between the germline ends. Germline V gives CDR1 GTSNPN, CDR2 SVGIG (reference sequence). CDR3 loop: CAWSAETGNNEKLFF. The CDR3 region has the DNA TGTGCCTGGAGTGCTGAGACAGGAAATAATGAAAAACTGTTTTTT.

The V gene is TRBV4-3, the J gene TRBJ2-7, with D possibly being TRBD1 (5 bases). V was shortened by 0 bases and J by 2 bases, with 11 bases between the two germline ends. Germline CDR1 LGHNA, CDR2 YSLEER. The CDR3 is 15 residues long. The CDR3 DNA is TGCGCCAGCAGCCAAGATTATAAGGGGACCTACGAGCAGTACTTC. Translation gives CASSQDYKGTYEQYF.

The genes are TRBV5-1 and TRBJ1-2; weak D call: TRBD1 (6 bases). Germline-derived CDR1 and CDR2 are SGHRS and YFSETQ. V lost 0 bases, J lost 7 bases, and 13 bases lay in between. This CDR3 region has 14 residues. The DNA of the CDR3 is TGCGCCAGCAGCTTGGACAGGGTCGGCGGTGGCTACACCTTC. It yields the protein CASSLDRVGGGYTF.

Only a few counts were recorded for this clone. The genes are TRBV30 and TRBJ1-2; D not certain. CDR3 size: 13 residues. The germline V gene has CDR1 GTSNPN and CDR2 SVGIG (reference sequence). Trimming took off 4 bases at V and 4 bases at J, with 13 bases between the two ends. The CDR3 sequence: CAWNKLGLYGYTF. The CDR3 bases are TGTGCCTGGAATAAGCTAGGCCTCTATGGCTACACCTTC.

The genes are TRBV24-1 and TRBJ1-2; no clear D gene. Per the germline V gene, CDR1 is KGHDR and CDR2 is SFDVKD. The V gene lost 5 bases and the J gene lost 6 bases, with 12 bases spanning the gap. This CDR3 comprises 13 residues. The CDR3 nucleotides read TGTGCCACCAGTGCCCCGAGGGCCGATGGCTACACCTTC. Protein: CATSAPRADGYTF.

The gene calls are TRBV11-1 and TRBJ1-1; no firm D call. The CDR3 contains 15 residues. Germline values: CDR1 SGHAT, CDR2 FQDESV (reference sequence). V dropped 0 bases and J dropped 4 bases, with 12 bases sitting between them. The CDR3 here is CASSLALQVATEAFF. CDR3 nucleotide sequence: TGTGCCAGCAGCTTAGCGCTTCAAGTAGCCACTGAAGCTTTCTTT. The whole variable domain, filled in from reference TRBV11-1 and TRBJ1-1, reads EAEVAQSPRYKITEKSQAVAFWCDPISGHATLYWYRQILGQGPELLVQFQDESVVDDSQLPKDRFSAERLKGVDSTLKIQPAELGDSAMYLCASSLALQVATEAFFGQGTRLTVV.

The rearrangement uses TRBV28 and TRBJ1-5; tentatively, D is TRBD1 (5 bases). The CDR3 is 15 residues long. The V end was cut by 8 bases, the J end by 0 bases, with 14 bases between. Germline V CDR1 and CDR2: MDHEN, SYDVKM. The CDR3 DNA reads as TGTGCCAGCGGTGGGGGGAGGAGTAGCAATCAGCCCCAGCATTTT. Translation gives CASGGGRSSNQPQHF.

This clone came up once. The chain combines TRBV27 with TRBJ1-5, with a weak D call TRBD1 (5 bases). This CDR3 comprises 15 residues. V lost 5 bases, J lost 6 bases, and 17 bases lay in between. The germline V gene has CDR1 MNHEY and CDR2 SMNVEV (reference sequence). CDR3 amino acids: CASSPWAGSGQPQHF. The CDR3 coding sequence is TGTGCCAGCAGTCCCTGGGCAGGGTCGGGTCAGCCCCAGCATTTT.

This clone appeared once. This chain links TRBV30 with TRBJ1-1; 8 nucleotides align to TRBD1. Germline V gene data show CDR1 as GTSNPN and CDR2 as SVGIG (reference sequence). This CDR3 has 13 amino acids. V trimming: 2 bases; J trimming: 7 bases; junction bases outside the gene matches: 6. Here the CDR3 DNA reads TGTGCCTGGAGTCCCGACAGGGGATATGAAGCTTTCTTT. Translating it yields CAWSPDRGYEAFF.

This clone was observed a handful of times. The CDR3 coding sequence is TGCAGCGTTGGGACACTACTTTCTAACTATGGCTACACCTTC. It encodes CSVGTLLSNYGYTF. V is TRBV29-1 and J is TRBJ1-2; possibly TRBD1 for D (5 bases). The CDR3 has 14 residues. The ends were cut back, 4 bases at V and 0 bases at J, with 12 bases in the middle. CDR1 and CDR2 from the germline V gene are SQVTM and ANQGSEA.

The J gene is TRBJ1-4, the V gene TRBV2; the D is unclear. Trimming removed 1 base from V and 0 bases from J, with 9 bases in between. Germline CDR1 SNHLY, CDR2 FYNNEI. The CDR3 loop spans 16 amino acids. CDR3 residues: CASSEGALATNEKLFF. The CDR3 DNA reads as TGTGCCAGCAGTGAAGGGGCACTGGCAACTAATGAAAAACTGTTTTTT.

The J gene is TRBJ2-3, the V gene TRBV5-4, with 14 positions matching TRBD2. With 3 bases clipped from V and 4 bases from J, the junction kept 1 base outside the gene matches. This CDR3 contains 15 residues. Germline V gene lookup returns CDR1 SGHNT and CDR2 YYREEE (reference sequence). CDR3 sequence reads: CASSWGLAGADTQYF. The DNA for the CDR3 is TGTGCCAGCAGCTGGGGACTAGCGGGGGCAGATACGCAGTATTTT.